The rows below give T cell receptor beta chains drawn from one sample of a study of CD4 and CD8 cells across lung adenocarcinoma regions. Via MiXCR, TCRdb re-called the PCR reads, giving one row per CDR3 protein. The sample contains approximately 9,000 distinct CDR3 sequences, roughly 45% of which appear only once. What was sequenced was CD4+ T cells from the margin of a lung tumor. These receptors originate from a female donor with lung adenocarcinoma. The CD4 and CD8 labels of this study may be unreliable. CDR3s include the opening cysteine and the closing phenylalanine or tryptophan. The D gene is left open where the match is weak. A clone size is listed for some rows: how often the clone was seen (once, few, many), or a class if it is expanded.

.	TRBJ2-7	TRBV24-1	.	CATSDPSREQYF	TGTGCCACCAGTGATCCCAGCCGCGAGCAGTACTTC
.	TRBJ2-1	TRBV18	TRBD2	CASSLTLAGVYNEQFF	TGTGCCAGCTCACTCACCCTAGCGGGGGTTTACAATGAGCAGTTCTTC
few	TRBJ2-7	TRBV12-5	.	CASGLLGAGGLEQYF	TGTGCTAGTGGTCTCCTTGGGGCAGGGGGGCTCGAGCAGTACTTC
.	TRBJ2-5	TRBV6-1	.	CASSLDGGALSQETQYF	TGTGCCAGCAGTCTGGATGGAGGGGCCCTCTCCCAAGAGACCCAGTACTTC
.	TRBJ2-1	TRBV28	.	CASSLLGVPNEQFF	TGTGCCAGCAGTTTACTCGGGGTTCCCAATGAGCAGTTCTTC
medium-sized	TRBJ2-5	TRBV6-1	TRBD2	CASSGRDAGGETQYF	TGTGCCAGCAGTGGGAGGGACGCCGGGGGGGAGACCCAGTACTTC
.	TRBJ1-5	TRBV6-2/TRBV6-3	.	CASSYRVRGGGNQPQHF	TGTGCCAGCAGTTACAGGGTCAGGGGAGGTGGCAATCAGCCCCAGCATTTT
once	TRBJ1-1	TRBV4-1	.	CASSRQTGNTEAFF	TGCGCCAGCAGCCGCCAGACTGGGAACACTGAAGCTTTCTTT
many	TRBJ2-2	TRBV24-1	TRBD1	CATRGTGWPGELFF	TGTGCCACCAGGGGGACAGGGTGGCCCGGGGAGCTGTTTTTT
.	TRBJ2-3	TRBV6-1	.	CASRGPADSGQDTQYF	TGTGCCAGCAGGGGCCCCGCGGACAGTGGCCAAGATACGCAGTATTTC
many	TRBJ2-1	TRBV6-2/TRBV6-3	.	CASSYRGGGVGWNEQFF	TGTGCCAGCAGTTACCGGGGAGGGGGAGTTGGTTGGAATGAGCAGTTCTTC